The 4 T cell receptor beta chains in this list originate from one sample, sequenced in a study of cytomegalovirus exposure and HLA in healthy donors. TCRdb keeps only in-frame clones here, not all; method: immunoSEQ multiplex PCR. The sample shows a few hundred thousand clones, about 90% of them seen only once. Input material: PBMCs. The receptors derive from a man between 18 and 29 years old in good health and CMV-seropositive.

V is TRBV2 and J is TRBJ1-5; 8 bases match TRBD1. The CDR3 spans 16 residues. Germline V gives CDR1 SNHLY, CDR2 FYNNEI. V lost 5 bases, J lost 4 bases, and 10 bases stayed unmatched. Here the CDR3 DNA reads TGTGCCAGCAGTCCCCCGGACAGGGATGGGAATCAGCCCCAGCATTTT. It encodes CASSPPDRDGNQPQHF.

The chain recombines TRBV29-1 with TRBJ2-3; D unclear. The V and J ends lost 5 bases and 2 bases respectively, with 14 bases between them. This CDR3 region has 14 residues. The germline gives CDR1 SQVTM, CDR2 ANQGSEA. Here the CDR3 DNA reads TGCAGCGTTCGCTCAACGCAGCTCACAGATACGCAGTATTTT. As protein: CSVRSTQLTDTQYF.

J is TRBJ2-6 and V is TRBV6-4; D is perhaps TRBD2 (6 bases). The CDR3 sequence is 16 residues long. V was clipped by 0 bases and J by 4 bases, with 10 bases between them. From germline, CDR1 is MRHNA and CDR2 SNTAGT. The CDR3 coding sequence is TGTGCCAGCAGTGACTCGGAGGGAGGCGGGGCCAACGTCCTGACTTTC. As protein: CASSDSEGGGANVLTF.

The count of this clone is one. This chain connects TRBV25-1 to TRBJ2-7; no reliable D call. The V end was cut by 5 bases, the J end by 0 bases, with 5 bases between. The CDR3 has 12 amino acids. Germline assignment: CDR1 MGHDK and CDR2 SYGVNS. The CDR3 spells CASSPNSYEQYF. As DNA, the CDR3 is TGTGCCAGCAGTCCAAACTCCTACGAGCAGTACTTC.